This T cell receptor beta chain was sequenced during a study of regulatory T cells in long-lasting Graves disease. Overall study findings and caveats: The persistent group shared 2,500 or so public clonotypes, more than the 950 to 1,000 shared by new patients.

Time point here: newly diagnosed GD, antithyroid drugs for less than 3 months. PBMC-extracted RNA yielded the TCR library. Germline V CDR1 and CDR2: MDHEN, SYDVKM. Trimming took 5 bases from V and 9 from J; bases not matched to a gene: 13. This CDR3 has 15 residues. This clonotype was seen ten or more times. Its matching antigen is unknown. The authors built TCR beta libraries using iRepertoire HTBI primers and Arm-PCR of CDR3 regions. TCRdb re-analysed the multiplex PCR reads in MiXCR, keeping a single row per CDR3 protein. This sample has roughly 380,000 distinct CDR3 sequences, with 15% to 20% found just once. These data were also filed under a second study, of T cells in Graves' hyperthyroidism and ophthalmopathy. That source adds: Most clonotypes expanded in thyroid above 0.001 were likewise present in blood.

V gene TRBV28 combines with J gene TRBJ2-7; 10 nucleotides line up with TRBD1. The sequences come from peripheral blood mononuclear cells (PBMCs), collected at new diagnosis, from a patient treated with antithyroid drugs. The clonotype comes from a middle-aged man with Graves disease. The CDR3 sequence: CASSLLAGTGAGQYF. For the CDR3, the DNA is TGTGCCAGCAGTCTTCTGGCCGGGACAGGGGCAGGGCAGTACTTC.